The rows below give T cell receptor beta chains drawn from one sample of a study of OX40 agonist ivuxolimab in advanced cancers. Here immunoSEQ multiplex PCR was the method, and the copy in TCRdb shows in-frame clones only, minus some. The sample holds about 19,000 clones, 70% to 90% seen once. Source: CD4+ or CD8+ T cells sorted from blood, taken in a trial of the OX40 agonist ivuxolimab. These receptors were obtained from an adult with an advanced solid tumor such as melanoma, head and neck, liver or kidney cancer. Both conserved end residues are part of each CDR3. A D gene is named only where the DNA matches it firmly. Clone size is not always given. Where it is, it says once, few, many or a class for expanded clones.

D gene,clone size,V gene,CDR3 length,J gene,CDR3 DNA,CDR3 protein
.,.,TRBV6-7,17,TRBJ2-7,TGTGCCAGCAGTTACCGGCGGCGCCTTGGGGTTCCATCCGAGCAGTACTTC,CASSYRRRLGVPSEQYF
.,.,TRBV6-1,15,TRBJ2-7,TGTGCCAGCAGTGGAGGACAGGGACTACACTACGAGCAGTACTTC,CASSGGQGLHYEQYF
.,.,TRBV30,13,TRBJ1-6,TGTGCCTGGAGCTTTGACAACAATTCACCCCTCCACTTT,CAWSFDNNSPLHF
.,.,TRBV5-1,12,TRBJ1-1,TGCGCCAGCAGCTTGGAACAGGTTGAAGCTTTCTTT,CASSLEQVEAFF
.,.,TRBV7-2,14,TRBJ2-5,TGTGCCAGCAGCTTAGGCGGGGATTTGGAGACCCAGTACTTC,CASSLGGDLETQYF
TRBD1,.,TRBV4-1,15,TRBJ1-2,TGCGCCAGCAGCCATTTGGCCCCGACAGGGAGCGGCTACACCTTC,CASSHLAPTGSGYTF
.,.,TRBV27,15,TRBJ2-7,TGTGCCAGCGCTTCTCCGGGACAATACACCTACGAGCAGTACTTC,CASASPGQYTYEQYF
TRBD2,.,TRBV2,15,TRBJ2-1,TGTGCCAGCAGTGAATGGAGCGGGGCCTACAATGAGCAGTTCTTC,CASSEWSGAYNEQFF
TRBD2,.,TRBV7-2,14,TRBJ2-7,TGTGCCAGCAGCCCGTGGACTAGCGGGAACGAGCAGTACTTC,CASSPWTSGNEQYF
.,.,TRBV6-1,15,TRBJ1-2,TGTGCCAGCAGTGGTTGGTCAGAGAGGGCCTATGGCTACACCTTC,CASSGWSERAYGYTF
TRBD1,.,TRBV4-1,13,TRBJ1-1,TGCGCCAGCAGCCCCAGGGGGATGACTGAAGCTTTCTTT,CASSPRGMTEAFF
.,once,TRBV20-1,11,TRBJ2-7,TGCAGTGCTAGGGCAGGGTACGAGCAGTACTTC,CSARAGYEQYF
.,.,TRBV6-1,12,TRBJ1-4,TGTGCCAGCGCCGGGGGGGATGAAAAACTGTTTTTT,CASAGGDEKLFF
.,.,TRBV4-1,15,TRBJ1-6,TGCGCCAGCAGCCAAGAGACACTGAATAATTCACCCCTCCACTTT,CASSQETLNNSPLHF
.,.,TRBV27,14,TRBJ1-5,TGTGCCACCGCTCTGGGGGGGCCAAATCAGCCCCAGCATTTT,CATALGGPNQPQHF
TRBD2,.,TRBV6-6,16,TRBJ2-3,TGTGCCAGCAGCCCCATAGCGGGAGCTCGGTCAGATACGCAGTATTTT,CASSPIAGARSDTQYF
.,few,TRBV6-6,14,TRBJ2-7,TGTGCCAGCAGTTACAGAGGCAGACCCTACGAGCAGTACTTC,CASSYRGRPYEQYF
.,.,TRBV27,14,TRBJ2-5,TGTGCCAGCAGTTTGGGTCGGTCAAGGGAGACCCAGTACTTC,CASSLGRSRETQYF
TRBD2,.,TRBV7-9,16,TRBJ2-2,TGTGCCAGCAGCACAGCGGCGGGAGGGCCCCCCGGGGAGCTGTTTTTT,CASSTAAGGPPGELFF
.,.,TRBV19,14,TRBJ1-1,TGTGCCAGTAGTATAGGCAACTTGAACACTGAAGCTTTCTTT,CASSIGNLNTEAFF
.,.,TRBV6-5,14,TRBJ1-4,TGTGCCAGCAGTTACTCGAGTGGTTTTGAAAAACTGTTTTTT,CASSYSSGFEKLFF
.,.,TRBV7-9,13,TRBJ1-5,TGTGCCACTACCCCGGGCGGGAATCAGCCCCAGCATTTT,CATTPGGNQPQHF
.,few,TRBV7-2,14,TRBJ1-1,TGTGCCAGCAGCTTAGGCGGGGGTGGAACTGAAGCTTTCTTT,CASSLGGGGTEAFF
.,.,TRBV7-9,15,TRBJ1-5,TGTGCCAGCAGCTTAGGCTGGGGGCCCAATCAGCCCCAGCATTTT,CASSLGWGPNQPQHF
.,.,TRBV28,17,TRBJ2-3,TGTGCCAGCAGTTTATGGGCTGGTGACAGGAGCACAGATACGCAGTATTTT,CASSLWAGDRSTDTQYF
.,.,TRBV15,13,TRBJ2-5,TGTGCCACCAGCAAGACAGGCCAAGAGACCCAGTACTTC,CATSKTGQETQYF
.,.,TRBV27,16,TRBJ2-2,TGTGCCAGCAGTTTGACATGGGGCGGTACCACCGGGGAGCTGTTTTTT,CASSLTWGGTTGELFF
.,.,TRBV19,14,TRBJ2-7,TGTGCCAGTAGTATAATACCTGGCTCCTACGAGCAGTACTTC,CASSIIPGSYEQYF
TRBD2,.,TRBV5-1,19,TRBJ2-3,TGCGCCAGCAGTTTAGGACTAGCGGGTACGGGACTCAGCACAGATACGCAGTATTTT,CASSLGLAGTGLSTDTQYF
.,.,TRBV27,13,TRBJ1-5,TGTGCCAGCAGTTATAGCGGCAATCAGCCCCAGCATTTT,CASSYSGNQPQHF
TRBD1,.,TRBV4-1,14,TRBJ2-5,TGCGCCAGCAGCCAAGGGACAGGGAGAGAGACCCAGTACTTC,CASSQGTGRETQYF
.,.,TRBV5-1,18,TRBJ1-2,TGCGCCAGCAGCTTGGCCGGATCAGAGGGCATAGCTAACTATGGCTACACCTTC,CASSLAGSEGIANYGYTF
TRBD1,.,TRBV29-1,13,TRBJ1-2,TGCAGCGTTGATGGCAGGGGGCTTAATGGCTACACCTTC,CSVDGRGLNGYTF
.,.,TRBV13,15,TRBJ2-3,TGTGCCAGCAATCTAAGGGGGGTGAGCACAGATACGCAGTATTTT,CASNLRGVSTDTQYF
.,.,TRBV5-8,13,TRBJ2-7,TGTGCCAGCAGCTTGGGGCACCTCTACGAGCAGTACTTC,CASSLGHLYEQYF
.,.,TRBV11-2,15,TRBJ2-7,TGTGCCAGCAGCTTGGAGCTCCCTTTAACCTACGAGCAGTACTTC,CASSLELPLTYEQYF
.,.,TRBV6-6,13,TRBJ1-1,TGTGCCAGCAGTTCCCAACAGAGCACTGAAGCTTTCTTT,CASSSQQSTEAFF
TRBD2,.,TRBV13,17,TRBJ2-5,TGTGCCAGCAGCCCCCGACTAGCGGGAGAGTGGCGGGAGACCCAGTACTTC,CASSPRLAGEWRETQYF
.,.,TRBV19,14,TRBJ2-7,TGTGCCAGTAGCCCCGCGCAGGGTACCTACGAGCAGTACTTC,CASSPAQGTYEQYF
.,.,TRBV30,12,TRBJ2-1,TGTGCCTGGAGTTACCTTACGGGTGAGCAGTTCTTC,CAWSYLTGEQFF
.,.,TRBV10-2,15,TRBJ1-6,TGCGCCAGCAGTGAGAGAAGGACGGAGAATTCACCCCTCCACTTT,CASSERRTENSPLHF
.,.,TRBV13,12,TRBJ1-1,TGTGCCAGCGCGAACGGGGGAACTGAAGCTTTCTTT,CASANGGTEAFF
.,medium-sized,TRBV4-2,12,TRBJ2-7,TGTGCCAGCAGCCCGGGGCTAGACGAGCAGTACTTC,CASSPGLDEQYF
TRBD1,once,TRBV27,14,TRBJ1-2,TGTGCCAGCAGTGCACAGGGGGTGCACGGGGGCTACACCTTC,CASSAQGVHGGYTF
TRBD2,.,TRBV7-2,13,TRBJ2-7,TGTGCCAGCAGTTCTGCGGGGGGCGACGAGCAGTACTTC,CASSSAGGDEQYF
.,.,TRBV9,15,TRBJ1-3,TGTGCCAGCACCCAAAGGGAGAGCTCTGGAAACACCATATATTTT,CASTQRESSGNTIYF
.,.,TRBV30,15,TRBJ2-1,TGTGCCTGGAGTGTACTGGGGACTCCCTACAATGAGCAGTTCTTC,CAWSVLGTPYNEQFF
.,few,TRBV4-1,15,TRBJ1-2,TGCGCCAGCAGCCCCCTGTCTAGGGGGGACTATGGCTACACCTTC,CASSPLSRGDYGYTF
.,.,TRBV2,13,TRBJ2-7,TGTGCCAGCTACTATGAGGTGGGCTACGAGCAGTACTTC,CASYYEVGYEQYF
TRBD1,once,TRBV27,14,TRBJ2-7,TGTGCCAGCAGTTTGCGACAGGGAAGGCGATTGCAGTACTTC,CASSLRQGRRLQYF